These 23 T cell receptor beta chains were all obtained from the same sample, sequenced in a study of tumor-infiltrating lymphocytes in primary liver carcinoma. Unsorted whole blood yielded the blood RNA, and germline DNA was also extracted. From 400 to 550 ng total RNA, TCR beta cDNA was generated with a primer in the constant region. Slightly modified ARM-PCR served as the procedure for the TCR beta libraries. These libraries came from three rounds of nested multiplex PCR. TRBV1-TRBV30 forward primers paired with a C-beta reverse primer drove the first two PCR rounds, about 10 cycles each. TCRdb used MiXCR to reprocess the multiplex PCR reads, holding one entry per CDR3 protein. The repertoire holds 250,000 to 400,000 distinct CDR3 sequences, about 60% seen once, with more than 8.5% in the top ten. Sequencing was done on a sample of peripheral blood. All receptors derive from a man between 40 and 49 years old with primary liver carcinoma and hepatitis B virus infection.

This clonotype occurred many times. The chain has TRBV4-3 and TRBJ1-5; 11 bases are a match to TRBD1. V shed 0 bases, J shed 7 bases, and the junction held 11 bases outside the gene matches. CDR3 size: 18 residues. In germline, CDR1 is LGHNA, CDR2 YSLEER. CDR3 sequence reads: CASSQDPPGTGGNQPQHF. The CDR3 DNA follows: TGCGCCAGCAGCCAAGATCCGCCCGGGACAGGGGGAAACCAGCCCCAGCATTTT.

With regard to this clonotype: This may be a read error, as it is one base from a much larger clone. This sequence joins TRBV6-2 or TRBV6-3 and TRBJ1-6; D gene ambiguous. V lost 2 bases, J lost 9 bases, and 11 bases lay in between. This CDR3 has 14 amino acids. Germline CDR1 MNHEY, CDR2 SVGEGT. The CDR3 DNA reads TGTGCCAGCAGTTACGGTGCGATTGTTTCACCCCTCCACTTT. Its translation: CASSYGAIVSPLHF.

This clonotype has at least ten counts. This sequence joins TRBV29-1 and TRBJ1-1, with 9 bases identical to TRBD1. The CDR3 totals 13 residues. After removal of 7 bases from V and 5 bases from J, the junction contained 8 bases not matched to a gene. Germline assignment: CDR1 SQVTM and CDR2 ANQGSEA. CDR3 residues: CSAEGQGGTEAFF. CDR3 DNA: TGCAGCGCCGAGGGACAGGGAGGGACTGAAGCTTTCTTT.

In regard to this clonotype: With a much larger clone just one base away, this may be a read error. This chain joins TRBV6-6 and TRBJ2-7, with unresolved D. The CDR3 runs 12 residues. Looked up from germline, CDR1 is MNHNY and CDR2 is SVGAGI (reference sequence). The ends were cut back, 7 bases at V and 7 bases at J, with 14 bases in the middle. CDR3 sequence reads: CASTFASLEQYF. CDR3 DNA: TGTGCCAGCACTTTTGCCTCCCTGGAGCAGTACTTC.

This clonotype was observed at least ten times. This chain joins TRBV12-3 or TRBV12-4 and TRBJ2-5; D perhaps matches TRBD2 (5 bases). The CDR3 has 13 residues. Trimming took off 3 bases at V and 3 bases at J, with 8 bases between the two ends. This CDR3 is CASSLWGEETQYF. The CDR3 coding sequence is TGTGCCAGCAGTTTGTGGGGAGAAGAGACCCAGTACTTC.

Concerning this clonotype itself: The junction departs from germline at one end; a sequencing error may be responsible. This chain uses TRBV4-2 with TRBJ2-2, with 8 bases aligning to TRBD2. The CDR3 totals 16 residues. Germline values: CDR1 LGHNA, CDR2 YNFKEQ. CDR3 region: CANSLEAGVNTGELFF. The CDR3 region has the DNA TGCGCCAACAGCCTTGAAGCGGGAGTGAACACCGGGGAGCTGTTTTTT.

This chain's CDR3 is CATSIDSTYEQYF. In DNA form, the CDR3 reads TGTGCCACCAGCATCGACTCGACCTACGAGCAGTACTTC. This sequence joins TRBV28 and TRBJ2-7; no definite D call. The CDR3 extends over 13 amino acids. The V and J ends lost 10 bases and 2 bases respectively, with 15 bases between them. Per the germline V gene, CDR1 is MDHEN and CDR2 is SYDVKM.

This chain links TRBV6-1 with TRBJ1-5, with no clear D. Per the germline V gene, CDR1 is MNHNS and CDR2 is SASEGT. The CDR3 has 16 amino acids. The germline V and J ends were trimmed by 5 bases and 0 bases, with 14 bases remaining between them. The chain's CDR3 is CASSQLTAASNQPQHF. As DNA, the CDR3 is TGTGCCAGCAGTCAATTAACCGCGGCTAGCAATCAGCCCCAGCATTTT.

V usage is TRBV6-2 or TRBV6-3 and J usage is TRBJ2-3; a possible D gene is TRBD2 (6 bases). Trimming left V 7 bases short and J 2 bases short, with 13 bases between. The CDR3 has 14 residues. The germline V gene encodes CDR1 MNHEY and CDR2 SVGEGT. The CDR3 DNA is TGTGCCAGCACCCGGAGGGACTCCACAGATACGCAGTATTTT. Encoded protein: CASTRRDSTDTQYF.

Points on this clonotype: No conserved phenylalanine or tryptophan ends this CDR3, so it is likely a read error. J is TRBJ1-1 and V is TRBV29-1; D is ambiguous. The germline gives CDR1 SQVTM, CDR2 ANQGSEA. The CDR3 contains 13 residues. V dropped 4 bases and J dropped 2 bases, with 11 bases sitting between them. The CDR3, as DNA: TGCAGCGTTGTACCCGGGTCTAACACTGAAGCTTTCCTT. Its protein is CSVVPGSNTEAFL.

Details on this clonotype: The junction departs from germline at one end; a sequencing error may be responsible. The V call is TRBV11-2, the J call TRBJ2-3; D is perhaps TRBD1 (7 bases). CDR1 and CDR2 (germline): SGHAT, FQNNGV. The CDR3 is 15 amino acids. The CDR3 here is CASGLTQGGLHTRYF. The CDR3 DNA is TGTGCCAGCGGCTTAACCCAGGGGGGTCTGCATACGCGGTATTTT.

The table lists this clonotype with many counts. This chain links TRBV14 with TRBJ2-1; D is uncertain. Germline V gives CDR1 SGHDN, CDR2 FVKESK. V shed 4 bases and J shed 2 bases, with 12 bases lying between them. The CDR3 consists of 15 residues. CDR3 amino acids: CASSRKRVTYNEQFF. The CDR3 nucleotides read TGTGCCAGCAGCCGCAAGAGAGTCACCTACAATGAGCAGTTCTTC.

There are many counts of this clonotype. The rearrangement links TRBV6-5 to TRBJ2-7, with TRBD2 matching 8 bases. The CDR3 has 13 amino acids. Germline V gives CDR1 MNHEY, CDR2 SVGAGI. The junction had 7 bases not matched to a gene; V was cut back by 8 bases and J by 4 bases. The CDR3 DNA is TGTGCCAGCGCGGGGGGCAGGGGATACGAGCAGTACTTC. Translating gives CASAGGRGYEQYF.

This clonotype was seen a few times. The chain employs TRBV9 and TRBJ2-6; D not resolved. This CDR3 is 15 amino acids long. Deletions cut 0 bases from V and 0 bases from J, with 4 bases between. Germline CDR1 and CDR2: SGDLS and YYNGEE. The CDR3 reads CASSVGGSGANVLTF. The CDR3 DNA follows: TGTGCCAGCAGCGTAGGTGGCTCTGGGGCCAACGTCCTGACTTTC.

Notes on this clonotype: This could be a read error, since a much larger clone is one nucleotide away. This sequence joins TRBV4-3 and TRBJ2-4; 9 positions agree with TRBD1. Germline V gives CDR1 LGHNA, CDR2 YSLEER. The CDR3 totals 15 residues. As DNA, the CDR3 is TGCGCCAGCAGCCAATCGACAGGGGGGAAAAACATTCGGTACTTC. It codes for CASSQSTGGKNIRYF.

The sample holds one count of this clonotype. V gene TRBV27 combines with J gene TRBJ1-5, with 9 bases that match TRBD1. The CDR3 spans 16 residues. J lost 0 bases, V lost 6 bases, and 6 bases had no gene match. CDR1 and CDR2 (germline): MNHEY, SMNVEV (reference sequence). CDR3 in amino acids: CASSLTGGNSNQPQHF. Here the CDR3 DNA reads TGTGCCAGCAGCCTGACAGGGGGAAATAGCAATCAGCCCCAGCATTTT.

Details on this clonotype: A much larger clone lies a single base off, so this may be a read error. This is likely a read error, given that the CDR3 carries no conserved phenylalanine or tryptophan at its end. The CDR3, as DNA: TGTGCCAGCAGTTTCTGGGGGAGGGGGTACAATGAGCAGTTCTCC. Translation: CASSFWGRGYNEQFS. The chain carries TRBV12-3 or TRBV12-4 and TRBJ2-1, with D maybe TRBD2 (7 bases). Trimming left V 3 bases short and J 4 bases short, with 13 bases between. This CDR3 has 15 amino acids.

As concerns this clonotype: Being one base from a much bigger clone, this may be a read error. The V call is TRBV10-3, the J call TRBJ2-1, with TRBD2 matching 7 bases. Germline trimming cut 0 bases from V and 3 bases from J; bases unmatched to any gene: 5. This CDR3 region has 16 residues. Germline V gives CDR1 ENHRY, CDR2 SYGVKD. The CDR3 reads CAISESGLTIYNEQFF. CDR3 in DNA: TGTGCCATCAGTGAGTCGGGACTAACAATCTACAATGAGCAGTTCTTC.

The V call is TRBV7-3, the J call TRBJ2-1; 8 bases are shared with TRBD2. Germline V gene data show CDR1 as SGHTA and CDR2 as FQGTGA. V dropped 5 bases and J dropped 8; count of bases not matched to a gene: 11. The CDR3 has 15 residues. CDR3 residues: CASSASAREVDEQFF. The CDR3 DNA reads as TGTGCCAGCAGCGCATCGGCGCGGGAGGTCGATGAGCAGTTCTTC.

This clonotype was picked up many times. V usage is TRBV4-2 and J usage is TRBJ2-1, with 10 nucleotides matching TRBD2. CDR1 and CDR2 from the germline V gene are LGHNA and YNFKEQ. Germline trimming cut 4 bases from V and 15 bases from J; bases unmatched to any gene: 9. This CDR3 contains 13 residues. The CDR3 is CASSLRLAGALFF. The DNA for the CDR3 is TGTGCCAGCAGCCTACGACTAGCGGGTGCGTTGTTCTTC.

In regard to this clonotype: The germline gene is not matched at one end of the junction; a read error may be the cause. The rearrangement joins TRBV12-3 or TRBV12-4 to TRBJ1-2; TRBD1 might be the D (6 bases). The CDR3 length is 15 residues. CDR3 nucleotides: TGTGTCAGCAGTCCGACAGGTCCAACTAACTATGGCTTCACCTTC. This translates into CVSSPTGPTNYGFTF.

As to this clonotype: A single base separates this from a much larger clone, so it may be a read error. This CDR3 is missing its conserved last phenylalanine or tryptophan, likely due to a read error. The CDR3 loop is CATRGNEQFL. The CDR3 coding sequence is TGTGCCACCCGGGGTAATGAGCAGTTCTTA. The chain recombines TRBV6-5 with TRBJ2-1; tentatively, D is TRBD2 (5 bases). This CDR3 is built from 10 residues. CDR1 is MNHEY and CDR2 is SVGAGI in the germline V gene. Trimming stripped 10 bases from V and 7 bases from J, with 8 bases between.

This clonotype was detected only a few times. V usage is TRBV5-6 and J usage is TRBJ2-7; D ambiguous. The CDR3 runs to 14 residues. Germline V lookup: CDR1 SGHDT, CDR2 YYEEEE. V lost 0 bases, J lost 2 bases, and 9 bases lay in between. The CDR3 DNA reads TGTGCCAGCAGCTTGGAAGCTAGGACCTACGAGCAGTACTTC. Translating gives CASSLEARTYEQYF.